This TCR beta chain was retrieved from a study of T cell repertoires in cytomegalovirus infection. Study details: HLA-C-restricted CMV epitopes, recently identified, and well-studied HLA-B-restricted ones were used by the study. Overall study results and limits: Across the ex vivo response, the dominant clonotypes were HLA-C-restricted CMV-specific TCR beta clonotypes. Of the TCR beta families, the public ones yielded a cumulative frequency that identified carriers of CMV plus the relevant HLA.

MiXCR, applied by TCRdb to the reads, yields one record per CDR3 protein. The table shows about 900,000 distinct CDR3 sequences, with roughly 30% occurring only once. The CDR3 loop spans 14 amino acids. Between the trimmed V and J ends, which lost 6 bases and 0 bases, there was a span of 14 bases. Germline V gives CDR1 DFQATT, CDR2 SNEGSKA (reference sequence). Concerning this clonotype itself: What it recognizes is unknown.

This TCR was sampled from a human donor in good health (CMV status not recorded). Some clones in this sample may be carry-over from other donors' samples. This chain links TRBV20-1 with TRBJ1-2, with D unresolved. The starting material was cultured CD8+ T cells from PBMCs, obtained from culture after CMV antigen stimulation. CDR3 amino acids: CSAESGWANYGYTF. The DNA of the CDR3 is TGCAGTGCGGAGAGCGGTTGGGCTAACTATGGCTACACCTTC.